This T cell receptor beta chain was obtained from a study of blood T cell repertoires in COVID-19. At the level of the study: The origin of the acute and convalescent COVID-19 samples was the United States, Italy and Spain.

Trimming at V came to 3 bases and at J to 3 bases, leaving 5 bases not matched to a gene. The CDR3 is made up of 16 amino acids. Germline loops: CDR1 SGHTS, CDR2 YDEGEE. In the authors' methods: By means of reference gene primer amplification, nucleated cell counts were estimated. Libraries were prepared by immunoSEQ multiplex PCR; TCRdb keeps only in-frame clonotypes and omits some of them. D and trimming come from the DNA, and the V and J calls and clone size come from that table. The repertoire holds hundreds of thousands of clones, with 89% as singletons. This clone has ten or more counts. Participants were aged about 18 to 89 years from 20 to 30 US areas.

Sample: PBMCs or T cells enriched from blood (not recorded which). The chain uses TRBV5-8 and TRBJ2-3, with TRBD1 identical over 12 bases. The sequence was collected from a woman in her fifties or sixties who had been exposed to COVID-19. This CDR3 reads CASSSRDRGHTDTQYF. For the CDR3, the DNA is TGTGCCAGCAGCTCCCGGGACAGGGGGCATACAGATACGCAGTATTTT.